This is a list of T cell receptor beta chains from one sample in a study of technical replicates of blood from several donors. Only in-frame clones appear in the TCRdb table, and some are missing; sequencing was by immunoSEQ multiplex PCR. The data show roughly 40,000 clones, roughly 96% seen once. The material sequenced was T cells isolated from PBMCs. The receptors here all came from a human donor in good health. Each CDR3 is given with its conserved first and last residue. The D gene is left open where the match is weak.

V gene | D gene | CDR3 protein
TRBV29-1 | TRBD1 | CSVTTGTGVGTQYF
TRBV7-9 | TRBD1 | CASSQRDRVNTEAFF
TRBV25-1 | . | CASSERRRGNTGELFF
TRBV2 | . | CASSSQSTDTQYF
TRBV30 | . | CAWSVGYPGEQYF
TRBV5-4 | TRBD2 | CASSLRVGGGGSTDTQYF
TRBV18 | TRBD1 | CASSRLNRGGNTEAFF
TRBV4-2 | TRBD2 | CASIKSCGLAGGNEQFF
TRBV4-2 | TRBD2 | CASSQALGLAGGTSTDTQYF
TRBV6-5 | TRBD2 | CASSYGVAGGTDTQYF
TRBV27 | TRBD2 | CASSRDSGRALGTQYF
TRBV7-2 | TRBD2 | CASSLGDYSYEQYF
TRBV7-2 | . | CASSSQGPSGNTIYF
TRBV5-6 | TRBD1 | CASSSGTGNEQYF
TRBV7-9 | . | CASSLYKNTEAFF
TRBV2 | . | CASSSDTDTRYEQYF
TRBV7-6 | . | CASSIVDSAPSYEQYF
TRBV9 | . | CASSVVGGSGNTIYF
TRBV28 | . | CASSFWATYGYTF
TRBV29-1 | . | CSADRINAEAFF
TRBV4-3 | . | CASSQQGTYEQYF
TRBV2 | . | CASSEWGGYNEKLFF
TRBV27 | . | CASSRYTNTEAFF
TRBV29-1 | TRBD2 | CSLSSLTSGYNEQFF
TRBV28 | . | CASRGGGGYTF